This is a list of T cell receptor beta chains from one sample in a study of T cell changes during pregnancy in multiple sclerosis. Only in-frame clones appear in the TCRdb table, and some are missing; sequencing was by immunoSEQ multiplex PCR. The repertoire consists of tens of thousands of clones, with around 94% occurring once and the leading ten covering around 0.2%. Material: CD4+ T cells from peripheral blood mononuclear cells, obtained before pregnancy. The receptor set was obtained from a female donor with multiple sclerosis, enrolled in a pregnancy study. The conserved cysteine and the conserved F or W are not part of the CDR3 here.

v_gene,j_gene,CDR3aa
TRBV7-9,TRBJ1-2,ASSGKPQGQGYT
TRBV28,TRBJ2-7,ASTPGQTSSYEQY
TRBV5-1,TRBJ1-1,ASSLGGQGSEAF
TRBV27,TRBJ2-7,ASSRLAGTYEQY
TRBV7-9,TRBJ1-1,ASSPIRRAF
TRBV7-8,TRBJ2-5,ASSLALIDRRETQY
TRBV28,TRBJ1-5,ASSRTGTNQPQH
TRBV5-1,TRBJ2-1,ASSLNSAVNEQF
TRBV2,TRBJ1-1,ASSAENTEAF
TRBV5-6,TRBJ2-5,ASSLAGVLQETQY
TRBV6-6,TRBJ2-3,ASSPRGTDTQY
TRBV30,TRBJ2-6,AWSRGYGANVLT
TRBV5-6,TRBJ1-2,ASSLGPGRGYT
TRBV9,TRBJ2-1,ASSVGSGGGHEQF
TRBV7-9,TRBJ1-1,ASSLTTGTGGLTEAF
TRBV19,TRBJ1-5,ASSNRDRGWGQPQH
TRBV6-5,TRBJ1-4,ASRRQGTSEKLF
TRBV7-3,TRBJ2-3,ASSYRYTDTQY
TRBV5-1,TRBJ2-3,ASSRRLAATDTQY
TRBV18,TRBJ2-3,ASSPAYSLTDTQY
TRBV7-3,TRBJ1-1,ASSLNRNTEAF
TRBV7-3,TRBJ2-1,ASSFSGENEQF
TRBV18,TRBJ1-1,ASSPRDLPNTEAF
TRBV7-6,TRBJ2-3,ASSIRLREGTDTQY
TRBV30,TRBJ2-2,AWSVTRMNTGELF
TRBV5-1,TRBJ1-1,ASSLGTGITEAF
TRBV6-1,TRBJ1-2,ASRTAQGDYGYT
TRBV7-8,TRBJ2-7,ASSFPGTSGRSSYEQY